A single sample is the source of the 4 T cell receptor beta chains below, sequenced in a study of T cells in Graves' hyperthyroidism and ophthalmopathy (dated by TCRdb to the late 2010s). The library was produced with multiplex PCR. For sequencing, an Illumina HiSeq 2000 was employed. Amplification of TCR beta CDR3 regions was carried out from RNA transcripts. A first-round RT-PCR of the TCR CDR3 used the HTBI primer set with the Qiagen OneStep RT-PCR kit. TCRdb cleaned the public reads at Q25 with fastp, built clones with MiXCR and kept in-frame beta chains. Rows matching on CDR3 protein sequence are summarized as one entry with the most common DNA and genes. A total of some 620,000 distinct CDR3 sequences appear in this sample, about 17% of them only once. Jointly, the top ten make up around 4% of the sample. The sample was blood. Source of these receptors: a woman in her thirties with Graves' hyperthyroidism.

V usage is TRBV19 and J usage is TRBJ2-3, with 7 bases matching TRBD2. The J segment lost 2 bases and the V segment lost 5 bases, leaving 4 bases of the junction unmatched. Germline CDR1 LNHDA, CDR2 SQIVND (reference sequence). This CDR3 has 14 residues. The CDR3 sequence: CASSWGGTTDTQYF. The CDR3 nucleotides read TGTGCCAGTAGTTGGGGGGGAACCACAGATACGCAGTATTTT.

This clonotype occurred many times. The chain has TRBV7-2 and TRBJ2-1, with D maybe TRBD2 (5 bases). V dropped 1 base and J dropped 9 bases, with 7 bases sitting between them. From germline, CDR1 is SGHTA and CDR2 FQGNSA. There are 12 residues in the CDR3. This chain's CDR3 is CASSLDGSEQFF. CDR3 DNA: TGTGCCAGCAGCTTAGATGGGAGTGAGCAGTTCTTC.

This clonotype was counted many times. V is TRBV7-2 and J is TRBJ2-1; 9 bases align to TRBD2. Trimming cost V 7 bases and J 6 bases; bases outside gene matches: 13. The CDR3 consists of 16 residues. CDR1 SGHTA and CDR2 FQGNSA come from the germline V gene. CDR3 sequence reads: CASTKRTPSGVNEQFF. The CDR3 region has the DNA TGTGCCAGCACCAAGAGGACTCCTAGCGGGGTCAATGAGCAGTTCTTC.

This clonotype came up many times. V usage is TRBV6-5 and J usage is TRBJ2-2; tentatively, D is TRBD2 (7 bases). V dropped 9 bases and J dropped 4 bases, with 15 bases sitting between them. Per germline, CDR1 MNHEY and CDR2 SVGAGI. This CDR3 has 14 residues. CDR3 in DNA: TGTGCCAGTGGGGGGGGCGCGGGCACCGGGGAGCTGTTTTTT. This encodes CASGGGAGTGELFF.